The sequence of this TCR beta chain was determined in a study of blood T cell repertoires in COVID-19. At the level of the study: PBMCs, B-cell-depleted T cells, or T cells were the source of the cDNA or gDNA that made up the material.

This clone was picked up one time. CDR1 is KGHSH, CDR2 LQKENI, per germline. After removal of 3 bases from V and 1 base from J, the junction contained 8 bases not matched to a gene. The CDR3 spans 16 residues. Measured with immunoSEQ multiplex PCR; TCRdb has only the in-frame clones, and not every one. Of 250,000 or so clones listed, roughly 85% are singletons. Sequencing was performed on PBMCs or T cells enriched from blood (not recorded which). The chain joins TRBV18 to TRBJ1-2, with 7 bases fitting TRBD1. The receptor comes from a man younger than 45 who had recovered from COVID-19. CDR3 bases: TGTGCCAGCTCACCGCAGACAGGGCGACTTAACTATGGCTACACCTTC. This translates into CASSPQTGRLNYGYTF.